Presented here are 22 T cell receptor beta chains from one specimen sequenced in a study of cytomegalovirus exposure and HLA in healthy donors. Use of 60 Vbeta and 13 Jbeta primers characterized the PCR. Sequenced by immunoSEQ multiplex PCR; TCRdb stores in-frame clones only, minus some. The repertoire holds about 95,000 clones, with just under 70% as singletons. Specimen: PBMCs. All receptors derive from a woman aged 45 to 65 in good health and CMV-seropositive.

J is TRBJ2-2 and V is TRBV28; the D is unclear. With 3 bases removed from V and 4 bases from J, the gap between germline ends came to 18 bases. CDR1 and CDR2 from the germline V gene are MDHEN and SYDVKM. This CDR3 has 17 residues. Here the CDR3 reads CASSLQVGPFPTGELFF. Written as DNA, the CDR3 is TGTGCCAGCAGTTTGCAGGTCGGCCCTTTTCCCACCGGGGAGCTGTTTTTT.

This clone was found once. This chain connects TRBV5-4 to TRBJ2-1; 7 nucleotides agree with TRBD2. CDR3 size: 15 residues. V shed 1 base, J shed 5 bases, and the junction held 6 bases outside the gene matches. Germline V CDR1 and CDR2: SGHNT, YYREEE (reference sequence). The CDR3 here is CASSLSRLADNEQFF. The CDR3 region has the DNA TGTGCCAGCAGCTTGTCGAGGCTAGCGGACAATGAGCAGTTCTTC.

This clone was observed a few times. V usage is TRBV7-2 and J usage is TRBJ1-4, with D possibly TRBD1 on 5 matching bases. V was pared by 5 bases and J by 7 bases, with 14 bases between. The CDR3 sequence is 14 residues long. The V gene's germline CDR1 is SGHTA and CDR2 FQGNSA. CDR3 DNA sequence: TGTGCCAGCAGCCCCCAGGGTGGAAGTGAAAAACTGTTTTTT. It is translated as CASSPQGGSEKLFF.

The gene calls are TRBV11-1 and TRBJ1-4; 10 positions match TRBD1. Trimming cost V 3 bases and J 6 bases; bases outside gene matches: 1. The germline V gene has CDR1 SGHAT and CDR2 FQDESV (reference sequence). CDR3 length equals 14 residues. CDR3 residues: CASSFGQGDEKLFF. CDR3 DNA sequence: TGTGCCAGCAGCTTCGGACAGGGGGATGAAAAACTGTTTTTT.

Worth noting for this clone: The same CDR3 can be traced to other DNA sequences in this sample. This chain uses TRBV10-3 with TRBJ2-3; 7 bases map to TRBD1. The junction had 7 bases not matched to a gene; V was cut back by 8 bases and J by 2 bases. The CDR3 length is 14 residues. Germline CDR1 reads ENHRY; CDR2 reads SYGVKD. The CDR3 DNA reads TGTGCCATCCGCCCGGGGACAGACACAGATACGCAGTATTTT. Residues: CAIRPGTDTDTQYF.

The CDR3 DNA reads as TGTGCCAGCAGCTCGACGGCGGGGTTTGAGACCCAGTACTTC. Its translation is CASSSTAGFETQYF. The chain couples TRBV13 to TRBJ2-5; D is perhaps TRBD2 (6 bases). The CDR3 loop spans 14 amino acids. The V and J ends lost 4 bases and 5 bases respectively, with 14 bases between them. Germline V gene data show CDR1 as PRHDT and CDR2 as FYEKMQ (reference sequence).

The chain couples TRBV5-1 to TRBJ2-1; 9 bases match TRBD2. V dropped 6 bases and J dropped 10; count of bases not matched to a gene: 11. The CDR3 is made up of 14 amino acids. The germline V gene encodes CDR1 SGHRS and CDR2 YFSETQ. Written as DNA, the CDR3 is TGCGCCAGCAAGAGGTTAGCGGGAGAAGGGGAGCAGTTCTTC. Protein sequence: CASKRLAGEGEQFF.

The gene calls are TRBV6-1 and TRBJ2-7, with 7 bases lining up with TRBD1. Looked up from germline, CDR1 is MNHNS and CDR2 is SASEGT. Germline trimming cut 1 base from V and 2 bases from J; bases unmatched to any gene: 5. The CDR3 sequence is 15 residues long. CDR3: CASSEGQGNPYEQYF. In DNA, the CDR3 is TGTGCCAGCAGTGAAGGACAGGGTAATCCCTACGAGCAGTACTTC.

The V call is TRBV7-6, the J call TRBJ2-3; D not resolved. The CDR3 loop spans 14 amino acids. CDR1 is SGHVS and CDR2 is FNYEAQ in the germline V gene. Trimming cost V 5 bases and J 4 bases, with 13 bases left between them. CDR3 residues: CASSPRLGSDTQYF. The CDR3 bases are TGTGCCAGCAGCCCGCGGCTCGGCTCAGATACGCAGTATTTT.

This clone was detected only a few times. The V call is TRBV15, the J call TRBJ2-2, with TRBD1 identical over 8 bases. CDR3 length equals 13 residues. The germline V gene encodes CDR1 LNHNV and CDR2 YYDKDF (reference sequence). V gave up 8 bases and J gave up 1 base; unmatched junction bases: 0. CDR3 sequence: CATGTGNTGELFF. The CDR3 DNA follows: TGTGCCACCGGGACAGGGAACACCGGGGAGCTGTTTTTT.

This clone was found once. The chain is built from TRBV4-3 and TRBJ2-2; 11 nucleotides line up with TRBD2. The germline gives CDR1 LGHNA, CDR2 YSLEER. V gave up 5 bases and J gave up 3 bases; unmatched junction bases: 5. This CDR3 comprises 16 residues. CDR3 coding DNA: TGCGCCAGCAGCTTCCTAGCGGGAGGACACACCGGGGAGCTGTTTTTT. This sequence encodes CASSFLAGGHTGELFF.

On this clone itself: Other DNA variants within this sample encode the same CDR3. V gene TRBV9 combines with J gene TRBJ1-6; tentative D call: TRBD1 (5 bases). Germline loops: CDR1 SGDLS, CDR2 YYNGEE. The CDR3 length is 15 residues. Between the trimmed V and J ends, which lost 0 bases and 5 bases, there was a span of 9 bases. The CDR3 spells CASSVGQGDNSPLHF. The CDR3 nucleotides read TGTGCCAGCAGCGTAGGACAAGGGGATAATTCACCCCTCCACTTT.

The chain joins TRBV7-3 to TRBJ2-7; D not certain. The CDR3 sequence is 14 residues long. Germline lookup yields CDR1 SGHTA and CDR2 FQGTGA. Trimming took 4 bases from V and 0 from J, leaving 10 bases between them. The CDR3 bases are TGTGCCAGCAGCTCGGGTCGGAGCTCCTACGAGCAGTACTTC. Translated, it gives CASSSGRSSYEQYF.

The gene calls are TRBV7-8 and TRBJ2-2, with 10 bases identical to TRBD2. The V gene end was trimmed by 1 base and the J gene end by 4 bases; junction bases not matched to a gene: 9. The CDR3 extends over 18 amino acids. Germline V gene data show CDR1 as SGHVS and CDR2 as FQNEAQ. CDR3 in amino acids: CASSLGRASGSGTGELFF. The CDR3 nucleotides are TGTGCCAGCAGCTTAGGGCGGGCTAGCGGGAGTGGCACCGGGGAGCTGTTTTTT.

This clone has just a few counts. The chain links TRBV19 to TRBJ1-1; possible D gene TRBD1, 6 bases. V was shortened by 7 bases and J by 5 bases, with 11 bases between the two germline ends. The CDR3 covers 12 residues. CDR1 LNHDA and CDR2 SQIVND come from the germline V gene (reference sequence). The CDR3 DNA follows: TGTGCCAGTACAGGGGCTAGGACTGAAGCTTTCTTT. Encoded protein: CASTGARTEAFF.

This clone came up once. CDR3 DNA sequence: TGTGCCAGCAGTCTGCCGGGGGGCCACACTGAAGCTTTCTTT. This gives the protein CASSLPGGHTEAFF. This chain connects TRBV28 to TRBJ1-1; weak D call: TRBD1 (6 bases). The CDR3 extends over 14 amino acids. The germline V gene has CDR1 MDHEN and CDR2 SYDVKM. The V end lost 5 bases, the J end lost 3 bases, and 13 bases lay between the germline ends. Looking up the rest from reference TRBV28 and TRBJ1-1 gives the full variable domain: DVKVTQSSRYLVKRTGEKVFLECVQDMDHENMFWYRQDPGLGLRLIYFSYDVKMKEKGDIPEGYSVSREKKERFSLILESASTNQTSMYLCASSLPGGHTEAFFGQGTRLTVV.

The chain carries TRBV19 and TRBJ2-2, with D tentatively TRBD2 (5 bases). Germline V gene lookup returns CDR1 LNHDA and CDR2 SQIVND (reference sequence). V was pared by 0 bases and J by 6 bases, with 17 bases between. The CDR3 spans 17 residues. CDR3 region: CASSIDRSRGLAGELFF. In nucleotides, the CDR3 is TGTGCCAGTAGTATAGATCGGAGTAGAGGGCTGGCCGGGGAGCTGTTTTTT.

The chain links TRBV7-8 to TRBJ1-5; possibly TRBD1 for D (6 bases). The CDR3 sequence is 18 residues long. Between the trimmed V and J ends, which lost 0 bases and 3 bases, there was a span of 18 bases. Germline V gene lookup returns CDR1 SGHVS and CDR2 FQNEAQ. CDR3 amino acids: CASSLARHVGQNNQPQHF. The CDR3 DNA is TGTGCCAGCAGCTTAGCCAGGCACGTAGGACAGAACAATCAGCCCCAGCATTTT.

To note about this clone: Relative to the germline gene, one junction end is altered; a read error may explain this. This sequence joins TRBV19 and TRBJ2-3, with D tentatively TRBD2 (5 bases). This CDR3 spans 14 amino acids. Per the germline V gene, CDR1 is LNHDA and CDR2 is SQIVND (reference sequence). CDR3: CASSIDPSRDTQYF. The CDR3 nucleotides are TGTGCCAGTAGTATAGATCCTAGCAGAGATACGCAGTATTTT. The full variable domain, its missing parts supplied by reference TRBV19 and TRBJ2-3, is DGGITQSPKYLFRKEGQNVTLSCEQNLNHDAMYWYRQDPGQGLRLIYYSQIVNDFQKGDIAEGYSVSREKKESFPLTVTSAQKNPTAFYLCASSIDPSRDTQYFGPGTRLTVL.

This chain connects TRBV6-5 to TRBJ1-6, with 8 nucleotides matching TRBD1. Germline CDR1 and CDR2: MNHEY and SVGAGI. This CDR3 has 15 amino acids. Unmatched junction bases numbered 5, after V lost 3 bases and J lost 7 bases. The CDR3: CASSYLTGGNSPLHF. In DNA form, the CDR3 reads TGTGCCAGCAGTTATCTAACAGGGGGGAATTCACCCCTCCACTTT.

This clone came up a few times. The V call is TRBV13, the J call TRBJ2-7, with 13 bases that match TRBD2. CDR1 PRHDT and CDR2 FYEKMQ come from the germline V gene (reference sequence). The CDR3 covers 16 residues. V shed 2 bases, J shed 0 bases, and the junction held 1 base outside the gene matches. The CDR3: CASSLRTSGSSYEQYF. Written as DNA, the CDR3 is TGTGCCAGCAGCTTAAGGACTAGCGGGAGCTCCTACGAGCAGTACTTC.

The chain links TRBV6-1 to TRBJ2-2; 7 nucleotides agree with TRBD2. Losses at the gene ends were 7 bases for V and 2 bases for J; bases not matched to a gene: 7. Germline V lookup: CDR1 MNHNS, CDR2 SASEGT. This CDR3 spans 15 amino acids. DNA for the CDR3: TGTGCCAGCAAGCTCGCAGCGGGAAACACCGGGGAGCTGTTTTTT. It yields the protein CASKLAAGNTGELFF.